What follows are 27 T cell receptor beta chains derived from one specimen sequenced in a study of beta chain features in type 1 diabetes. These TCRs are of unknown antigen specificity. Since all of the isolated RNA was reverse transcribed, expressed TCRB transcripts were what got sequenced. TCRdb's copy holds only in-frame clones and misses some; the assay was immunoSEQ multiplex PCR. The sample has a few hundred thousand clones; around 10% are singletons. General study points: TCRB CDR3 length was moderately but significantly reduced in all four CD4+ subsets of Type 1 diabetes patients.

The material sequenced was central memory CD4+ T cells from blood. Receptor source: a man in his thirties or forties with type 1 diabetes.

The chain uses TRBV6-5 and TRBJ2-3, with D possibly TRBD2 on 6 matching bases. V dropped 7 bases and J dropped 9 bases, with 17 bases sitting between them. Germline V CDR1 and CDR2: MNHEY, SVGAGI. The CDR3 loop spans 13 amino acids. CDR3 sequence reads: CASKEGGRGTQYF. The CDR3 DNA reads TGTGCCAGCAAGGAGGGAGGCCGTGGAACGCAGTATTTT.

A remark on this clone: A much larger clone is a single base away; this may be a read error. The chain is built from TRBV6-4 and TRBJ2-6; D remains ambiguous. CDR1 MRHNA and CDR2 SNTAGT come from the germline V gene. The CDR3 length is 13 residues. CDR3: CASSNSGANVLTF. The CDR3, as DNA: TGTGCCAGCAGTAACTCTGGGGCCAACGTCCTGACTTTC.

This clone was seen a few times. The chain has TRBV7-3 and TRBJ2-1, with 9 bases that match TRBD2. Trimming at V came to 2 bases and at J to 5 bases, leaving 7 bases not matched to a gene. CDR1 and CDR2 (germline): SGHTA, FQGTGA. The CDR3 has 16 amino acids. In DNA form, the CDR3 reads TGTGCCAGCAGCTTAGACCAACTAGCGGGTAACAATGAGCAGTTCTTC. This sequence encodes CASSLDQLAGNNEQFF.

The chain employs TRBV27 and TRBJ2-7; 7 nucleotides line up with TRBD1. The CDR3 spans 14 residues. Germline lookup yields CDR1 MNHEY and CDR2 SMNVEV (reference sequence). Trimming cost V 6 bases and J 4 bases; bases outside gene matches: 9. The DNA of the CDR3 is TGTGCCAGCAGGCCTCGGGACAGAGAGTACGAGCAGTACTTC. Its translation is CASRPRDREYEQYF.

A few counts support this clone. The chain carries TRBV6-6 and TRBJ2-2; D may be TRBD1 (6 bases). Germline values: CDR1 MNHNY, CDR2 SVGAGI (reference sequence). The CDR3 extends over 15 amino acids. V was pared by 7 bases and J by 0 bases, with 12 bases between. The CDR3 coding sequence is TGTGCCAGCACCCCGACAGGCCCGAACACCGGGGAGCTGTTTTTT. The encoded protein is CASTPTGPNTGELFF.

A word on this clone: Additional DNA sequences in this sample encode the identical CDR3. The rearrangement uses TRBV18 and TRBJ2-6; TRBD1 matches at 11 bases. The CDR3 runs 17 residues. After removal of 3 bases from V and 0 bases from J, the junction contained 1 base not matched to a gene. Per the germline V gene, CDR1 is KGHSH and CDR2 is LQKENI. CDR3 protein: CASSPGTGGSGANVLTF. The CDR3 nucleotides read TGTGCCAGCTCACCGGGGACAGGGGGCTCTGGGGCCAACGTCCTGACTTTC.

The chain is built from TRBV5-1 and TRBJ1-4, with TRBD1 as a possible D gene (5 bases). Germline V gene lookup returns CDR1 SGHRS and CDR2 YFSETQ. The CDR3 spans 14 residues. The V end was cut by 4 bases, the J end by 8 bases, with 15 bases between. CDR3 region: CASSVQGDQEKLFF. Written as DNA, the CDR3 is TGCGCCAGCAGCGTGCAGGGTGATCAAGAAAAACTGTTTTTT.

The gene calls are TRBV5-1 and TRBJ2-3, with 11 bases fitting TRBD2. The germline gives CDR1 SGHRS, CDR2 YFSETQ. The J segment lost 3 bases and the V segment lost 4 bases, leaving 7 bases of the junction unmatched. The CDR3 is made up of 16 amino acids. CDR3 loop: CASSIGVAGGTDTQYF. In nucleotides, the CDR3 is TGCGCCAGCAGCATCGGAGTAGCGGGAGGGACAGATACGCAGTATTTT.

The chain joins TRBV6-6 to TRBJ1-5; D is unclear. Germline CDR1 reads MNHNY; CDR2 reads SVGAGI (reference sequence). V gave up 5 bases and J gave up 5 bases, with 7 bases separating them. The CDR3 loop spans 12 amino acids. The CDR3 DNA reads TGTGCCAGCAGTGAGTTACATCAGCCCCAGCATTTT. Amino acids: CASSELHQPQHF.

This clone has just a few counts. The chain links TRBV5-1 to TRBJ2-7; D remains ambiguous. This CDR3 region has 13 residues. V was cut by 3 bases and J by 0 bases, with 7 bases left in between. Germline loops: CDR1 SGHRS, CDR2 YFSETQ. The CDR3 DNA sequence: TGCGCCAGCAGCTATGAGGACTCCTACGAGCAGTACTTC. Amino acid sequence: CASSYEDSYEQYF.

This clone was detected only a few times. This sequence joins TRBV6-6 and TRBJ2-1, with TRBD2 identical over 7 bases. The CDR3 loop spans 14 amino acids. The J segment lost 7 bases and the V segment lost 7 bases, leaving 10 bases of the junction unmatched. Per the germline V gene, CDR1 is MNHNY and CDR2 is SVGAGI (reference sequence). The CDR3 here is CASTQPGGFNEQFF. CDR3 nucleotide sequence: TGTGCCAGCACCCAACCGGGAGGCTTTAATGAGCAGTTCTTC.

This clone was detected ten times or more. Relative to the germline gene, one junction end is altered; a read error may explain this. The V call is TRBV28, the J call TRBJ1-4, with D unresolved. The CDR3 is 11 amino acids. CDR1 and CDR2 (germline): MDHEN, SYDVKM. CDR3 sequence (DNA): TGTGCCAGCAGTTTTGGGTTGGCGACGGTTTTT. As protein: CASSFGLATVF.

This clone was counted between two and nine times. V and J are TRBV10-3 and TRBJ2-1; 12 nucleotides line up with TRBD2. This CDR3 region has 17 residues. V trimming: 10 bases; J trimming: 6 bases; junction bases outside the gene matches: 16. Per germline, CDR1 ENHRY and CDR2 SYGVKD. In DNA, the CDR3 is TGTGCCAGCCAACAACTAGCGGGAGGCCCAGCGTCCAATGAGCAGTTCTTC. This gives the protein CASQQLAGGPASNEQFF.

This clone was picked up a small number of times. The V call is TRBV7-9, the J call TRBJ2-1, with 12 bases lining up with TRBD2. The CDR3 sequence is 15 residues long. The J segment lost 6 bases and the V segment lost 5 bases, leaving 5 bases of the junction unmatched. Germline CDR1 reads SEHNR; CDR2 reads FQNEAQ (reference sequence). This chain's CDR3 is CASSNLLAGGNEQFF. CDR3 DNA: TGTGCCAGCAGCAACCTACTAGCGGGGGGCAATGAGCAGTTCTTC.

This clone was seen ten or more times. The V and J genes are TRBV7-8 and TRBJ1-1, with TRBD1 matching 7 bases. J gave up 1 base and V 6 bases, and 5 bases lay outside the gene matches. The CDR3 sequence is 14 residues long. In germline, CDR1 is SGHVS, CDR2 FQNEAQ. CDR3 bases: TGTGCCAGCAGAGCGACAGGGTGGAACACTGAAGCTTTCTTT. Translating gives CASRATGWNTEAFF.

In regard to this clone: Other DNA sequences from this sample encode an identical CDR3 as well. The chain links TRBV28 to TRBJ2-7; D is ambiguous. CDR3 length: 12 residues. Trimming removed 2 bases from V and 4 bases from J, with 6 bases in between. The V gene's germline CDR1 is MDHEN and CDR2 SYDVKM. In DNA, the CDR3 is TGTGCCAGCAGTTTAGGGGTTTACGAGCAGTACTTC. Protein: CASSLGVYEQYF.

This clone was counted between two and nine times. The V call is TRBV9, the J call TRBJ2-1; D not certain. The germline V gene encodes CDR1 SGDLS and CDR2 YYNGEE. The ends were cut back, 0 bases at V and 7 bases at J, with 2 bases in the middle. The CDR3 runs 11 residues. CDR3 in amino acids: CASSVENEQFF. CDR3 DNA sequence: TGTGCCAGCAGCGTAGAAAATGAGCAGTTCTTC.

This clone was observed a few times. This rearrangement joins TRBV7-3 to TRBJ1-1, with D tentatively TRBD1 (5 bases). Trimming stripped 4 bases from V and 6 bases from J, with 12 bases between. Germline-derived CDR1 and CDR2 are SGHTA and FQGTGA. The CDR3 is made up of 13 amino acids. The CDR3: CASSSVMGAEAFF. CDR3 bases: TGTGCCAGCAGCTCTGTGATGGGGGCTGAAGCTTTCTTT. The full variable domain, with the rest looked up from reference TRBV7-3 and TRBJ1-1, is GAGVSQTPSNKVTEKGKYVELRCDPISGHTALYWYRQSLGQGPEFLIYFQGTGAADDSGLPNDRFFAVRPEGSVSTLKIQRTERGDSAVYLCASSSVMGAEAFFGQGTRLTVV.

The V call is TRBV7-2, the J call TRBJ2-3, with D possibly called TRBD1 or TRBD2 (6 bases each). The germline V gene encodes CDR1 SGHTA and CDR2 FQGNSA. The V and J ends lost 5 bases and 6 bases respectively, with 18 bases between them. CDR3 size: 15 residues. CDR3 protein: CASSPNTGAQDTQYF. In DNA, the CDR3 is TGTGCCAGCAGCCCGAACACGGGGGCCCAGGATACGCAGTATTTT.

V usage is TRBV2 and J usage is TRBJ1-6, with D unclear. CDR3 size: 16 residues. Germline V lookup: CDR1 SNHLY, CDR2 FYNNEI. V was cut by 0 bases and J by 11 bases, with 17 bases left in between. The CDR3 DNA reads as TGTGCCAGCAGTGAAGCGCGAGGCAGAATACCAACACCCCTCCACTTT. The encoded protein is CASSEARGRIPTPLHF.

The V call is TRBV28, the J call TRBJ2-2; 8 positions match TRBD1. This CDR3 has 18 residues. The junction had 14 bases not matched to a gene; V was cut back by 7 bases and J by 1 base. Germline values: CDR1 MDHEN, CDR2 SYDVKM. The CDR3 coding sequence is TGTGCCAGCACCTCCCACATCTCCGGGACAGGGAACACCGGGGAGCTGTTTTTT. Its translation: CASTSHISGTGNTGELFF.

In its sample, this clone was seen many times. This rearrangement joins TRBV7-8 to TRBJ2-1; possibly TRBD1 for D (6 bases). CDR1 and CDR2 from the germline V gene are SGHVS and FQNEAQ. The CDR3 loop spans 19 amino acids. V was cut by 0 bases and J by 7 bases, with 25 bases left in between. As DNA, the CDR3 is TGTGCCAGCAGCTTAGCATTTCACAGGGTTGGACCGAGGCAAAATGAGCAGTTCTTC. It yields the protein CASSLAFHRVGPRQNEQFF. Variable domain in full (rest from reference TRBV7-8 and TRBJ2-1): GAGVSQSPRYKVAKRGQDVALRCDPISGHVSLFWYQQALGQGPEFLTYFQNEAQLDKSGLPSDRFFAERPEGSVSTLKIQRTQQEDSAVYLCASSLAFHRVGPRQNEQFFGPGTRLTVL.

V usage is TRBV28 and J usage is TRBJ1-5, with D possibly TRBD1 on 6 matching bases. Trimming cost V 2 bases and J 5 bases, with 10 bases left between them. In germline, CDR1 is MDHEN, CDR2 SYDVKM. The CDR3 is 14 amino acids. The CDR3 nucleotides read TGTGCCAGCAGTTTAGCAGGGGCTGATCAGCCCCAGCATTTT. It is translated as CASSLAGADQPQHF.

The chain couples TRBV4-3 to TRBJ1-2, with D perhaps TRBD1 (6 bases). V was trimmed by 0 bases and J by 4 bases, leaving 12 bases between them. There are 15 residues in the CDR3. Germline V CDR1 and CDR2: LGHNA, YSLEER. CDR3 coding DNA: TGCGCCAGCAGCCAAGAGGGGACAAGCATCTATGGCTACACCTTC. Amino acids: CASSQEGTSIYGYTF.

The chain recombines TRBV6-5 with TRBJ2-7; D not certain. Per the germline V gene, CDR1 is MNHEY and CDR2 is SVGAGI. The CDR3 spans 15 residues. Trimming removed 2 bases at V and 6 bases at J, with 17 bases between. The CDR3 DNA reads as TGTGCCAGCAGTTACGGAACAGACACCCTGGGCGAGCAGTACTTC. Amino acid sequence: CASSYGTDTLGEQYF.

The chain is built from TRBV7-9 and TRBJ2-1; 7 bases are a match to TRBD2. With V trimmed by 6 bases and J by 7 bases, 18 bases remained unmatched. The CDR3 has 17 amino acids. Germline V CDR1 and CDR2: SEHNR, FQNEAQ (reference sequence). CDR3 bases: TGTGCCAGCAGTTCCGATATTTTAGCCGCCGGGGGGAATGAGCAGTTCTTC. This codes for CASSSDILAAGGNEQFF.

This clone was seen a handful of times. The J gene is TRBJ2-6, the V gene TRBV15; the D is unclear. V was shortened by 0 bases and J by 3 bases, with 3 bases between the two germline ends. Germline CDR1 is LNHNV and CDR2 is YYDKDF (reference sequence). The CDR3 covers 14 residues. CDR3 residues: CATSRDYGANVLTF. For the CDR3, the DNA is TGTGCCACCAGCAGAGACTATGGGGCCAACGTCCTGACTTTC. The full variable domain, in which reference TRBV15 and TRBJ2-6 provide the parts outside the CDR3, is DAMVIQNPRYQVTQFGKPVTLSCSQTLNHNVMYWYQQKSSQAPKLLFHYYDKDFNNEADTPDNFQSRRPNTSFCFLDIRSPGLGDTAMYLCATSRDYGANVLTFGAGSRLTVL.